This T cell receptor beta chain was captured in a study of blood T cell repertoires in COVID-19 (dated by TCRdb to about 2020). About the study as a whole: The collaborator samples originated in the United States, Italy and Spain and spanned the acute and convalescent phases of COVID-19. The material from the prospective study consisted of cDNA or gDNA derived from T cells, B-cell-depleted T cells, or PBMCs. Deeply sampled blood TCRbeta repertoires from subjects exposed to, actively infected with, or recovered from COVID-19 were included in the dataset. The repertoires were released in a freely available public database meant as a resource for research on the immune response to SARS-CoV-2. Samples came from the ongoing ImmuneRACE study (first 160 participants) plus 1,254 subjects from 6 global collaborators. Nearly every sample came with metadata listing a de-identified subject ID, COVID-19 status, age in years and sex. Where HLA class I and class II types were available, the types were taken from metadata supplied by the sample provider, not from assay-based typing. Points the paper makes about the study in general: The amount of clinical and demographic metadata varied by source and participant and was provided uncurated.

TCRbeta CDR3 regions were amplified from genomic DNA by means of the immunoSEQ Assay, a bias-controlled multiplex PCR. The authors' analysis ran thus. The number of nucleated cells in each sample was estimated by amplification of reference gene primers within the assay. To quantify the absolute abundance of each unique TCRbeta CDR3 rearrangement, sequence reads were collapsed and filtered. Productive Simpson clonality was computed per sample as the square root of Simpson's diversity index over productive rearrangements. In TCRdb, the immuneACCESS table is reduced to in-frame sequences with V and J assigned. These tables do not hold every clone; where another copy was compared, an unresolved V gene accounts for under half, and the others remain unexplained. V, J and clone size are those of that table, while D and trimming were read from the DNA. This sample lists approximately 72,000 clones; around 85% were detected once. The ten largest clones capture roughly 35% of the sample.

With regard to this clone: Its antigen specificity is not known. Base qualities are missing; no much larger clone stands one base away.

Whole blood was collected in K2EDTA tubes by collaborating institutions according to the institutions' own protocols. For TCRbeta analysis, collaborators shipped samples as frozen whole blood, isolated PBMCs, or DNA extracted from either of those sample types. V trim: 2 bases; J trim: 5 bases; unmatched bases: 11. Sequences LGHNA (CDR1) and YSLEER (CDR2) are obtained from the germline V gene. From its cysteine to its phenylalanine, the CDR3 spans 17 amino acids. CDR3 DNA is the only sequence kept; it has 51 bases, read in frame from the first base. The sequencing input was peripheral blood. This receptor was identified in a woman over 75 with active or convalescent COVID-19. The V gene is TRBV4-3 and the J gene is TRBJ2-2, with 7 bases matching TRBD1. CDR3 protein: CASSQLGVTGKTGELFF. The nucleotide sequence is TGCGCCAGCAGCCAATTAGGCGTGACAGGGAAAACCGGGGAGCTGTTTTTT.